These T cell receptor beta chains were read from a single sample in a study of vaccination and CD4 T cells after COVID-19. For these receptors, no antigen is known. TCRdb fed the PCR reads into MiXCR, producing one record per CDR3 protein. This table has approximately 11,000 distinct CDR3 sequences, around 30% appearing once. Source material: cultured CD4+ T cells from blood. The source of these receptors is a human donor with COVID-19. The conserved cysteine and the conserved F or W are not part of the CDR3 here. The order of the fields is J gene, V gene, CDR3 protein.

>TRBJ2-5|TRBV2
AITGTGDGETQY
>TRBJ2-7|TRBV20-1
SARLSNGTGRIYEQY
>TRBJ2-5|TRBV5-1
ASSLGVGGGQETQY
>TRBJ1-2|TRBV27
ASKLDTRHYGYT
>TRBJ2-7|TRBV11-3
ASSPETGNYEQY
>TRBJ1-2|TRBV11-2
ASSVDRAGGYT
>TRBJ2-7|TRBV20-1
SAQGRGPSYEQY
>TRBJ1-2|TRBV29-1
SVWAGGSGYT
>TRBJ2-7|TRBV18
ASSPGTGYEQY
>TRBJ2-7|TRBV6-2/TRBV6-3
ASSYSKSRGLTYEQY
>TRBJ2-6|TRBV6-1
ASNKRGGSGANVLT
>TRBJ2-7|TRBV2
AMQGPPQY
>TRBJ1-3|TRBV6-1
ASSVDHLSGNTIY
>TRBJ1-1|TRBV28
ASKYFSRAGDMNTEAF
>TRBJ2-2|TRBV25-1
ASDSGTSGGTGELF
>TRBJ1-5|TRBV6-1
ASSKDREDQPQH
>TRBJ2-1|TRBV20-1
SAHVTSGGAAGQF
>TRBJ2-7|TRBV19
ASSWGRSFSEQY
>TRBJ2-1|TRBV6-1
ASSRQAPFNEQF
>TRBJ2-7|TRBV4-1
ASSQLGTGSSYEQY
>TRBJ1-3|TRBV7-9
ASSLGGRLVGNTIY
>TRBJ2-5|TRBV5-1
ASSLRGLYQETQY
>TRBJ1-1|TRBV7-8
ASSRTGLTEAF
>TRBJ1-2|TRBV30
ASSIRQPPKHLPDITLGYT
>TRBJ2-3|TRBV20-1
SASAGGQGADTQY
>TRBJ1-6|TRBV2
ASSESSLNSPLH
>TRBJ1-1|TRBV5-1
ASSPGDGWATEAF
>TRBJ1-1|TRBV25-1
ASSDLVEAF
>TRBJ2-5|TRBV23-1
ASIFTGRQETQY